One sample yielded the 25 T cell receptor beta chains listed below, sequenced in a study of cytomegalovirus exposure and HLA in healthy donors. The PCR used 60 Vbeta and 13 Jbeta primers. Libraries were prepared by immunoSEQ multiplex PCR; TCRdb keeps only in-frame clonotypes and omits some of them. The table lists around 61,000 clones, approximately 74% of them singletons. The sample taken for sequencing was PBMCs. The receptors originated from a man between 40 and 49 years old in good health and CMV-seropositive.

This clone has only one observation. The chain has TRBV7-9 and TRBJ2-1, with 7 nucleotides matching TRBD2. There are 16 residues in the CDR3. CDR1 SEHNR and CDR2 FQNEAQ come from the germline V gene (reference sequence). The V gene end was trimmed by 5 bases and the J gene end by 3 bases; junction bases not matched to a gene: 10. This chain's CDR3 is CASSGVRAGVYNEQFF. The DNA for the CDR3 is TGTGCCAGCAGCGGGGTAAGGGCGGGAGTCTACAATGAGCAGTTCTTC.

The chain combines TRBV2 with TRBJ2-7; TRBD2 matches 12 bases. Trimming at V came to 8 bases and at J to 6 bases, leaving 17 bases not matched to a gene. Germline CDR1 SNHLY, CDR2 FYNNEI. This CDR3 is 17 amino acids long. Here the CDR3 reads CASPKASGRGGLGEQYF. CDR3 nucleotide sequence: TGTGCCAGCCCCAAGGCTAGCGGGAGGGGGGGCCTCGGCGAGCAGTACTTC. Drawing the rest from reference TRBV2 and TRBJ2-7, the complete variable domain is EPEVTQTPSHQVTQMGQEVILRCVPISNHLYFYWYRQILGQKVEFLVSFYNNEISEKSEIFDDQFSVERPDGSNFTLKIRSTKLEDSAMYFCASPKASGRGGLGEQYFGPGTRLTVT.

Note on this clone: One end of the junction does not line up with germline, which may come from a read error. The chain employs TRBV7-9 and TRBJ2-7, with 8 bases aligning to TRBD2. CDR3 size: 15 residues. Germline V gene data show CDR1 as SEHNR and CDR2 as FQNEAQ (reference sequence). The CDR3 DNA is TGTTCCAGCAGCCGCGGGGGGTCTCCCACCTACGAGCAGTACTTC. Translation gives CSSSRGGSPTYEQYF. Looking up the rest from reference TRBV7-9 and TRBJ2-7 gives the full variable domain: DTGVSQNPRHKITKRGQNVTFRCDPISEHNRLYWYRQTLGQGPEFLTYFQNEAQLEKSRLLSDRFSAERPKGSFSTLEIQRTEQGDSAMYLCSSSRGGSPTYEQYFGPGTRLTVT.

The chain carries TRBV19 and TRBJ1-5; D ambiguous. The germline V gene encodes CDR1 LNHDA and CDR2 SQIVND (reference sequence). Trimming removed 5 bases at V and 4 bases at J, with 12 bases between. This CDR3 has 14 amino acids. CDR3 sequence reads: CASSEIGGNQPQHF. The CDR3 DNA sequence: TGTGCCAGTAGTGAGATCGGCGGGAATCAGCCCCAGCATTTT.

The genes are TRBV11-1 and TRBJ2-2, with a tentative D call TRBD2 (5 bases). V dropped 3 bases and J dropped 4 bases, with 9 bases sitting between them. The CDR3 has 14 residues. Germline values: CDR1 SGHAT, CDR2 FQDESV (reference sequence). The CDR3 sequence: CASSFDYSTGELFF. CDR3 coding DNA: TGTGCCAGCAGCTTCGACTATTCCACCGGGGAGCTGTTTTTT.

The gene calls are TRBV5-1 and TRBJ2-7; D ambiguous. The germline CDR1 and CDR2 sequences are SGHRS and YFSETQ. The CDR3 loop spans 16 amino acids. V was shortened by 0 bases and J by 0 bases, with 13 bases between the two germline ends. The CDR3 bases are TGCGCCAGCAGCTTGGCTGTGGATCCTAGCTCCTACGAGCAGTACTTC. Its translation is CASSLAVDPSSYEQYF. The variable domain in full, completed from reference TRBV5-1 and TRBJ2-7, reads KAGVTQTPRYLIKTRGQQVTLSCSPISGHRSVSWYQQTPGQGLQFLFEYFSETQRNKGNFPGRFSGRQFSNSRSEMNVSTLELGDSALYLCASSLAVDPSSYEQYFGPGTRLTVT.

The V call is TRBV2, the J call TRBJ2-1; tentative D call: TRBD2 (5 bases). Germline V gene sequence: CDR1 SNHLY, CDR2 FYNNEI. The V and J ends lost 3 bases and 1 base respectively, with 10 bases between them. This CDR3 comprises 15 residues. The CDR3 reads CASSEGPGSYNEQFF. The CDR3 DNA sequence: TGTGCCAGCAGTGAGGGCCCGGGGTCCTACAATGAGCAGTTCTTC. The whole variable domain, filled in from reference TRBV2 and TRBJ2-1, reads EPEVTQTPSHQVTQMGQEVILRCVPISNHLYFYWYRQILGQKVEFLVSFYNNEISEKSEIFDDQFSVERPDGSNFTLKIRSTKLEDSAMYFCASSEGPGSYNEQFFGPGTRLTVL.

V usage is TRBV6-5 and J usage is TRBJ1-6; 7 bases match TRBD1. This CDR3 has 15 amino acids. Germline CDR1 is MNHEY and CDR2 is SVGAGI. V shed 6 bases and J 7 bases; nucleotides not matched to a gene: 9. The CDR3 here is CASSLGGQPNSPLHF. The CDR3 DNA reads TGTGCCAGCAGCCTTGGGGGACAGCCAAATTCACCCCTCCACTTT.

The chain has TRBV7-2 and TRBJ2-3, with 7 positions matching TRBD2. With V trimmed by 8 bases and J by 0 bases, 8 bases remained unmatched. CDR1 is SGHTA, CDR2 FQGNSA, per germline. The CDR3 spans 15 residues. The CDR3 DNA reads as TGTGCCAGCCTACGGACTAGGGCTAGCACAGATACGCAGTATTTT. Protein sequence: CASLRTRASTDTQYF.

In nucleotides, the CDR3 is TGTGCCACCAGCAGGGACGGGACAGGGAATGGCTACACCTTC. This encodes CATSRDGTGNGYTF. The J gene is TRBJ1-2, the V gene TRBV15, with 9 bases identical to TRBD1. V lost 3 bases and J lost 6; bases outside the gene matches: 5. Germline lookup yields CDR1 LNHNV and CDR2 YYDKDF (reference sequence). The CDR3 loop spans 14 amino acids.

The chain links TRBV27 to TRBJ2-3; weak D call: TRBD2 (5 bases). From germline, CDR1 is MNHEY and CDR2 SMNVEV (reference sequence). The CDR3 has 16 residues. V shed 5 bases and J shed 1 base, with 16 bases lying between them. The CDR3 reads CASSKELGSRTDTQYF. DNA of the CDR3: TGTGCCAGCAGTAAGGAACTAGGGAGTCGCACAGATACGCAGTATTTT.

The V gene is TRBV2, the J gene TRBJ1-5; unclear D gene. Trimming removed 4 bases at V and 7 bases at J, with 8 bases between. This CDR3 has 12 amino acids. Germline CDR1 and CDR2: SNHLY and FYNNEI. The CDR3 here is CASSVGEQPQHF. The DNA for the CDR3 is TGTGCCAGCAGTGTGGGAGAACAGCCCCAGCATTTT. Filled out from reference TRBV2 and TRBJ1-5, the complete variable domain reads EPEVTQTPSHQVTQMGQEVILRCVPISNHLYFYWYRQILGQKVEFLVSFYNNEISEKSEIFDDQFSVERPDGSNFTLKIRSTKLEDSAMYFCASSVGEQPQHFGDGTRLSIL.

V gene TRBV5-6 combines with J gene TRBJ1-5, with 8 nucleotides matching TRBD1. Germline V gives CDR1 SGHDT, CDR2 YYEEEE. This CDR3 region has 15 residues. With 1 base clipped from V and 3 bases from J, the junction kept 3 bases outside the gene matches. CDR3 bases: TGTGCCAGCAGCTTGAAGGACAGGGTCAATCAGCCCCAGCATTTT. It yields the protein CASSLKDRVNQPQHF.

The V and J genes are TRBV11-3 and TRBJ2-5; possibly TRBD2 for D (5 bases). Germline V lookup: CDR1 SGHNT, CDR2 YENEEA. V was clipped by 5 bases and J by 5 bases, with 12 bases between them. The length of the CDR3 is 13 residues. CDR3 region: CASSPIGVETQYF. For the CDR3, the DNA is TGTGCCAGCAGCCCTATCGGGGTTGAGACCCAGTACTTC. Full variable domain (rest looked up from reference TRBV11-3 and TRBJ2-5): EAGVVQSPRYKIIEKKQPVAFWCNPISGHNTLYWYLQNLGQGPELLIRYENEEAVDDSQLPKDRFSAERLKGVDSTLKIQPAELGDSAVYLCASSPIGVETQYFGPGTRLLVL.

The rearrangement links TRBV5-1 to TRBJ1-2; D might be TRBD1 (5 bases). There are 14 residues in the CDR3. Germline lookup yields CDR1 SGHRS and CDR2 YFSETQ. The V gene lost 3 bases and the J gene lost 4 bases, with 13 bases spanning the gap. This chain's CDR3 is CASSSGGESYGYTF. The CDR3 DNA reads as TGCGCCAGCAGCTCGGGGGGAGAGTCCTATGGCTACACCTTC.

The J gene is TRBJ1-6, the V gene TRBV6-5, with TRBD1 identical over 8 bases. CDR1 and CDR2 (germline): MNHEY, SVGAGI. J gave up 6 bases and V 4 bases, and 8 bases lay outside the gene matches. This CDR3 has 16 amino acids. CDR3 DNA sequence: TGTGCCAGCAGTTCATTACAGGGGGAAATTAATTCACCCCTCCACTTT. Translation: CASSSLQGEINSPLHF.

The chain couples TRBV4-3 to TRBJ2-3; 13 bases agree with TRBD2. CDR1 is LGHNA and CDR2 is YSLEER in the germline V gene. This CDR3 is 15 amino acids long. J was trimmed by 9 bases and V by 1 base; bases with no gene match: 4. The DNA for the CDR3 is TGCGCCAGCAGCCAAGGCCCGGGACTAGCGGGAACGCAGTATTTT. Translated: CASSQGPGLAGTQYF.

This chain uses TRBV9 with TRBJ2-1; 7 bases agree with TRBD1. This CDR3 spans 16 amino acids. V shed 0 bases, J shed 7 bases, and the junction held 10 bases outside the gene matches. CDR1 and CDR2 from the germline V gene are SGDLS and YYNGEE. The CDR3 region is CASSVATGEPGNEQFF. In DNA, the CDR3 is TGTGCCAGCAGCGTAGCCACAGGGGAGCCGGGGAATGAGCAGTTCTTC.

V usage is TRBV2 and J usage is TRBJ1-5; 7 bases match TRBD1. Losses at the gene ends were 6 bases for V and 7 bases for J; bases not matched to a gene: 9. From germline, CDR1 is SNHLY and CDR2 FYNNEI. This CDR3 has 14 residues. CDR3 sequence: CASSPDRVLQPQHF. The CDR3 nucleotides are TGTGCCAGCAGCCCAGACAGGGTTTTGCAGCCCCAGCATTTT.

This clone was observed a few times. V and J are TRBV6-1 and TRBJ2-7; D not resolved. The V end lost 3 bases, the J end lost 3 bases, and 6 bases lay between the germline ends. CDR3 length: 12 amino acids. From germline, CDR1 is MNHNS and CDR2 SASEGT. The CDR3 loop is CASSDGLYEQYF. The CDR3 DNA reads TGTGCCAGCAGTGATGGGCTCTACGAGCAGTACTTC.

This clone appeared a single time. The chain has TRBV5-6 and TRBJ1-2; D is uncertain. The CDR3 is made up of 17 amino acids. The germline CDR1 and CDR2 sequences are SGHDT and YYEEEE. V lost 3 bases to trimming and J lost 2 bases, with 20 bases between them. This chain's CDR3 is CASSYIPGSTQNYGYTF. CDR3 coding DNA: TGTGCCAGCAGCTACATACCCGGGTCAACTCAGAACTATGGCTACACCTTC.

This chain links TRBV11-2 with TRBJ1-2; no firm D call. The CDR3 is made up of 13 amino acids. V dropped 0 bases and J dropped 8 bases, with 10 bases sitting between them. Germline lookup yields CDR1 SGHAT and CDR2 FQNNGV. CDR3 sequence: CASSLEGAGGYTF. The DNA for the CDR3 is TGTGCCAGCAGCTTAGAGGGAGCTGGAGGCTACACCTTC.

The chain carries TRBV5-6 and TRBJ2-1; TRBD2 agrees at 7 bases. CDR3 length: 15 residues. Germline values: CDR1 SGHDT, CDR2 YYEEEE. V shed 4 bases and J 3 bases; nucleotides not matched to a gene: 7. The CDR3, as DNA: TGTGCCAGCAGCCATAGCGGGCAAAGCTACAATGAGCAGTTCTTC. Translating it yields CASSHSGQSYNEQFF.

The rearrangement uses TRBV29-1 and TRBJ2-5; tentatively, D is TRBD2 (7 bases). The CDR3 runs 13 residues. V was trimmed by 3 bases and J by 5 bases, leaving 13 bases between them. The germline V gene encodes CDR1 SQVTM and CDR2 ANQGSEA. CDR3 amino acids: CSVEGGGLETQYF. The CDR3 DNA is TGCAGCGTTGAGGGCGGGGGCTTGGAGACCCAGTACTTC. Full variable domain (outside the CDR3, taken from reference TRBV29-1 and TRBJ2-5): SAVISQKPSRDICQRGTSLTIQCQVDSQVTMMFWYRQQPGQSLTLIATANQGSEATYESGFVIDKFPISRPNLTFSTLTVSNMSPEDSSIYLCSVEGGGLETQYFGPGTRLLVL.

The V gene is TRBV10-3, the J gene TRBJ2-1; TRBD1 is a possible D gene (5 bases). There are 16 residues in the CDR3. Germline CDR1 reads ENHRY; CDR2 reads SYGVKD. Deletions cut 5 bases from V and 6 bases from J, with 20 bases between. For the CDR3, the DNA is TGTGCCATCAGTTCACGCGGTATGTTGGACACCAATGAGCAGTTCTTC. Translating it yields CAISSRGMLDTNEQFF.